Following are 30 T cell receptor beta chains from one sample sequenced in a study of blood T cell repertoires in COVID-19 (dated by TCRdb to the early 2020s). The library came from the immunoSEQ multiplex PCR assay. This is the immuneACCESS table as TCRdb keeps it, with only in-frame sequences that have V and J called. A part of the clones is gone; compared with another copy, unresolved V genes explain less than half, and the rest is unexplained. For this sample the table gives about 62,000 clones, of which 86% were detected only once. The ten largest make up 1.3% of the sample. The sample was peripheral blood. The receptors derive from a woman older than 75 with acute or convalescent COVID-19.

The chain uses TRBV30 and TRBJ2-7; no definite D call. This CDR3 is 13 amino acids long. CDR1 is GTSNPN and CDR2 is SVGIG in the germline V gene (reference sequence). V was clipped by 3 bases and J by 0 bases, with 9 bases between them. CDR3 loop: CAWRSLVSYEQYF. The CDR3 nucleotides are TGTGCCTGGAGGAGTTTAGTCTCCTACGAGCAGTACTTC.

V is TRBV24-1 and J is TRBJ2-3; D might be TRBD1 (6 bases). Germline-derived CDR1 and CDR2 are KGHDR and SFDVKD. The CDR3 consists of 14 residues. Between the trimmed V and J ends, which lost 5 bases and 5 bases, there was a span of 13 bases. CDR3 coding DNA: TGTGCCACCAGTGGGGGGCTAAAAGGAGATACGCAGTATTTT. Encoded protein: CATSGGLKGDTQYF.

The rearrangement uses TRBV18 and TRBJ2-7; D is possibly TRBD2 (6 bases). The CDR3 spans 14 residues. Germline V gives CDR1 KGHSH, CDR2 LQKENI. The germline V and J ends were trimmed by 3 bases and 2 bases, with 11 bases remaining between them. The CDR3, as DNA: TGTGCCAGCTCACCCCCGGCGGGAACCTACGAGCAGTACTTC. As protein: CASSPPAGTYEQYF.

CDR3 DNA: TGTGCCAGCAGTCCCCGGGACAGGGGGCGGGGTGAAAAACTGTTTTTT. Translation gives CASSPRDRGRGEKLFF. V gene TRBV28 combines with J gene TRBJ1-4, with 12 bases fitting TRBD1. CDR3 length: 16 residues. Trimming took 5 bases from V and 7 from J; bases not matched to a gene: 8. Germline CDR1 is MDHEN and CDR2 is SYDVKM.

The chain is built from TRBV3-1 (or the pseudogene TRBV3-2) and TRBJ2-7; tentatively, D is TRBD2 (7 bases). The ends were cut back, 4 bases at V and 6 bases at J, with 16 bases in the middle. Per the germline V gene, CDR1 is LGHDT and CDR2 is YNNKEL (reference sequence). The CDR3 runs 14 residues. The CDR3 nucleotides read TGTGCCAGCAGCCCGGGGGGCCTGGGGGTCGAGCAGTACTTC. Translating gives CASSPGGLGVEQYF.

The chain has TRBV2 and TRBJ2-3; tentatively, D is TRBD1 (6 bases). Germline CDR1 SNHLY, CDR2 FYNNEI. The CDR3 totals 18 residues. V lost 6 bases and J lost 4, with 26 bases in between. CDR3 residues: CASRDPLSTRGGPDTQYF. The CDR3 nucleotides are TGTGCCAGCAGGGACCCTCTTTCGACCAGAGGGGGTCCAGATACGCAGTATTTT.

This sequence joins TRBV29-1 and TRBJ2-2, with 12 bases aligning to TRBD2. Germline V gives CDR1 SQVTM, CDR2 ANQGSEA. This CDR3 is built from 14 residues. The trim removed 1 base at V and 6 bases at J, leaving 0 bases unmatched. CDR3 sequence reads: CSVEASGRAGELFF. DNA for the CDR3: TGCAGCGTTGAAGCTAGCGGGAGGGCCGGGGAGCTGTTTTTT.

The CDR3 region is CASSARTGFGYTF. CDR3 sequence (DNA): TGTGCCAGCAGCGCCAGGACAGGGTTTGGCTACACCTTC. This rearrangement joins TRBV11-2 to TRBJ1-2, with 8 bases lining up with TRBD1. V trimming: 5 bases; J trimming: 7 bases; junction bases outside the gene matches: 6. Germline V gene lookup returns CDR1 SGHAT and CDR2 FQNNGV. The CDR3 runs to 13 residues.

This sequence joins TRBV6-6 and TRBJ1-2; weak D call: TRBD1 (6 bases). The CDR3 has 17 residues. The ends were cut back, 5 bases at V and 3 bases at J, with 22 bases in the middle. Germline V CDR1 and CDR2: MNHNY, SVGAGI (reference sequence). CDR3 DNA: TGTGCCAGCAGTCTGGGTGGGGTGGGGACAAAAGACTATGGCTACACCTTC. Amino acids: CASSLGGVGTKDYGYTF.

The J gene is TRBJ2-5, the V gene TRBV10-3; 7 bases line up with TRBD1. The ends lost 8 bases at V and 2 bases at J; junction bases unmatched: 5. The CDR3 consists of 13 residues. CDR1 and CDR2 from the germline V gene are ENHRY and SYGVKD. In DNA form, the CDR3 reads TGTGCCATCCGGACAGGCCTACAAGAGACCCAGTACTTC. The encoded protein is CAIRTGLQETQYF.

CDR3 DNA sequence: TGCGCCAGCAGGCAGGGGCCAACTAATGAAAAACTGTTTTTT. Translated: CASRQGPTNEKLFF. This rearrangement joins TRBV5-1 to TRBJ1-4; TRBD1 might be the D (6 bases). Germline V gene sequence: CDR1 SGHRS, CDR2 YFSETQ. The CDR3 totals 14 residues. V was trimmed by 5 bases and J by 0 bases, leaving 8 bases between them.

The chain has TRBV28 and TRBJ1-4, with no clear D. The CDR3 length is 16 residues. Germline assignment: CDR1 MDHEN and CDR2 SYDVKM. V was cut by 4 bases and J by 0 bases, with 12 bases left in between. CDR3 nucleotide sequence: TGTGCCAGCAGTTCCCCATTAGGAGCAACTAATGAAAAACTGTTTTTT. Amino acid sequence: CASSSPLGATNEKLFF.

V usage is TRBV5-1 and J usage is TRBJ1-4; maybe TRBD1 (6 bases). CDR3 size: 15 residues. Germline lookup yields CDR1 SGHRS and CDR2 YFSETQ. V was trimmed by 5 bases and J by 3 bases, leaving 14 bases between them. CDR3 DNA sequence: TGCGCCAGCAGACGGGGGGGCGACGCTAATGAAAAACTGTTTTTT. It yields the protein CASRRGGDANEKLFF.

This chain links TRBV12-3 or TRBV12-4 with TRBJ2-7; tentative D call: TRBD2 (5 bases). Trimming took off 4 bases at V and 6 bases at J, with 7 bases between the two ends. This CDR3 region has 11 residues. The CDR3 reads CASSSRVEQYF. CDR3 sequence (DNA): TGTGCCAGCAGTTCGCGGGTCGAGCAGTACTTC.

CDR3 coding DNA: TGTGCCAGCGGGCCCTCTGGGGCCAACGTCCTGACTTTC. Encoded protein: CASGPSGANVLTF. The gene calls are TRBV12-3 or TRBV12-4 and TRBJ2-6; D is unresolved. Trimming pared 8 bases from V and 0 bases from J, leaving 5 bases between. The CDR3 has 13 residues.

DNA for the CDR3: TGTGCCAGCAGCCACGACAGGGGATCCTACAATGAGCAGTTCTTC. Translation gives CASSHDRGSYNEQFF. The genes are TRBV4-2 and TRBJ2-1, with 8 bases aligning to TRBD1. CDR3 length equals 15 residues. The V gene's germline CDR1 is LGHNA and CDR2 YNFKEQ. V lost 3 bases and J lost 1; bases outside the gene matches: 2.

This chain joins TRBV7-7 and TRBJ2-3, with D perhaps TRBD2 (5 bases). The V end lost 5 bases, the J end lost 1 base, and 13 bases lay between the germline ends. The CDR3 has 15 amino acids. Looked up from germline, CDR1 is SSHAT and CDR2 is FNYEAQ (reference sequence). CDR3 loop: CASSQDSDGTDTQYF. For the CDR3, the DNA is TGTGCCAGCAGCCAGGATAGCGATGGCACAGATACGCAGTATTTT. Using reference TRBV7-7 and TRBJ2-3 for the parts outside the CDR3, the full variable domain is GAGVSQSPRYKVTKRGQDVTLRCDPISSHATLYWYQQALGQGPEFLTYFNYEAQPDKSGLPSDRFSAERPEGSISTLTIQRTEQRDSAMYRCASSQDSDGTDTQYFGPGTRLTVL.

The chain has TRBV27 and TRBJ1-5; a weak D match, TRBD1 (6 bases). V was pared by 6 bases and J by 0 bases, with 18 bases between. Germline values: CDR1 MNHEY, CDR2 SMNVEV (reference sequence). This CDR3 contains 17 residues. DNA for the CDR3: TGTGCCAGCAGACAGGGCCCTGCACTAAATAGCAATCAGCCCCAGCATTTT. Protein sequence: CASRQGPALNSNQPQHF.

The V gene is TRBV7-8, the J gene TRBJ1-2; a possible D gene is TRBD1 (6 bases). Germline assignment: CDR1 SGHVS and CDR2 FQNEAQ. Trimming removed 5 bases at V and 6 bases at J, with 10 bases between. This CDR3 has 12 amino acids. The CDR3 sequence is CASSLTGHGYTF. The DNA of the CDR3 is TGTGCCAGCAGCCTCACAGGGCATGGCTACACCTTC.

The chain uses TRBV14 and TRBJ1-1; D unresolved. The V and J ends lost 4 bases and 10 bases respectively, with 16 bases between them. This CDR3 contains 13 residues. Per the germline V gene, CDR1 is SGHDN and CDR2 is FVKESK. The CDR3 sequence: CASSLEHTLAAFF. In DNA, the CDR3 is TGTGCCAGCAGCCTGGAGCACACTCTAGCAGCTTTCTTT.

This sequence joins TRBV18 and TRBJ2-5; the D gene is possibly TRBD1 (5 bases). The CDR3 is 15 residues long. The V end was cut by 3 bases, the J end by 5 bases, with 16 bases between. From germline, CDR1 is KGHSH and CDR2 LQKENI. CDR3 loop: CASSPQGRTGETQYF. CDR3 bases: TGTGCCAGCTCACCCCAGGGCCGTACCGGGGAGACCCAGTACTTC. The full variable domain, rest sourced from reference TRBV18 and TRBJ2-5, is NAGVMQNPRHLVRRRGQEARLRCSPMKGHSHVYWYRQLPEEGLKFMVYLQKENIIDESGMPKERFSAEFPKEGPSILRIQQVVRGDSAAYFCASSPQGRTGETQYFGPGTRLLVL.

This clone has a handful of counts. The chain uses TRBV7-6 and TRBJ1-2, with unresolved D. CDR3 length equals 14 residues. The germline CDR1 and CDR2 sequences are SGHVS and FNYEAQ. The ends were cut back, 5 bases at V and 7 bases at J, with 17 bases in the middle. CDR3 amino acids: CASSPNLSLRGYTF. CDR3 coding DNA: TGTGCCAGCAGCCCCAATTTGTCCCTACGTGGCTACACCTTC. The full variable domain, its missing parts supplied by reference TRBV7-6 and TRBJ1-2, is GAGVSQSPRYKVTKRGQDVALRCDPISGHVSLYWYRQALGQGPEFLTYFNYEAQQDKSGLPNDRFSAERPEGSISTLTIQRTEQRDSAMYRCASSPNLSLRGYTFGSGTRLTVV.

The genes are TRBV5-5 and TRBJ1-6, with D hard to call. CDR3 size: 17 residues. Trimming removed 0 bases from V and 1 base from J, with 11 bases in between. Per germline, CDR1 SGHKS and CDR2 YYEKEE (reference sequence). The CDR3, as DNA: TGTGCCAGCAGCTTGGCAGGTCCGGGATCCTATAATTCACCCCTCCACTTT. Protein: CASSLAGPGSYNSPLHF.

This clone was counted between two and nine times. This chain connects TRBV3-1 (or the pseudogene TRBV3-2) to TRBJ2-7, with TRBD2 identical over 7 bases. There are 16 residues in the CDR3. The germline gives CDR1 LGHDT, CDR2 YNNKEL (reference sequence). The junction had 10 bases not matched to a gene; V was cut back by 0 bases and J by 5 bases. CDR3 protein: CASSQDSGSGIDEQYF. The CDR3 DNA sequence: TGTGCCAGCAGCCAAGATTCGGGAAGCGGGATTGACGAGCAGTACTTC.

This chain connects TRBV4-2 to TRBJ2-3; D is ambiguous. Germline CDR1 is LGHNA and CDR2 is YNFKEQ. Trimming took 1 base from V and 9 from J, leaving 8 bases between them. The length of the CDR3 is 12 residues. In nucleotides, the CDR3 is TGTGCCAGCAGCCAAGGAAGAGAGACGCAGTATTTT. This encodes CASSQGRETQYF.

The chain joins TRBV5-4 to TRBJ2-7; TRBD2 aligns across 13 bases. Trimming cost V 4 bases and J 2 bases; bases outside gene matches: 3. CDR1 and CDR2 (germline): SGHNT, YYREEE (reference sequence). The CDR3 is made up of 15 amino acids. CDR3 sequence: CASSPGTSGTYEQYF. The DNA of the CDR3 is TGTGCCAGCAGCCCCGGGACTAGCGGGACCTACGAGCAGTACTTC.

A word on this clone: At the DNA level, this CDR3 is encoded by other sequences in the same sample as well. The rearrangement links TRBV9 to TRBJ1-1; TRBD1 matches at 8 bases. There are 13 residues in the CDR3. Germline-derived CDR1 and CDR2 are SGDLS and YYNGEE. After removal of 3 bases from V and 5 bases from J, the junction contained 3 bases not matched to a gene. The CDR3 nucleotides read TGTGCCAGCAGCGCAACAGGGGGGACTGAAGCTTTCTTT. It codes for CASSATGGTEAFF.

The rearrangement joins TRBV7-9 to TRBJ2-6; a possible D gene is TRBD2 (6 bases). Germline V gene data show CDR1 as SEHNR and CDR2 as FQNEAQ (reference sequence). The CDR3 has 17 amino acids. V was cut by 4 bases and J by 1 base, with 14 bases left in between. CDR3 amino acids: CASSSSDGRSGANVLTF. For the CDR3, the DNA is TGTGCCAGCAGCTCATCCGACGGGAGATCTGGGGCCAACGTCCTGACTTTC.

The rearrangement links TRBV7-9 to TRBJ2-3, with a possible D match to TRBD1 (5 bases). Germline assignment: CDR1 SEHNR and CDR2 FQNEAQ (reference sequence). V lost 5 bases and J lost 2, with 11 bases in between. The CDR3 extends over 14 amino acids. As DNA, the CDR3 is TGTGCCAGCAGCGCAGGGATTTCCACAGATACGCAGTATTTT. Translated: CASSAGISTDTQYF.

The gene calls are TRBV24-1 and TRBJ2-1, with 8 nucleotides matching TRBD2. The V and J ends lost 4 bases and 5 bases, in that order; junction bases with no gene match: 6. The CDR3 sequence is 15 residues long. Germline V lookup: CDR1 KGHDR, CDR2 SFDVKD. This CDR3 is CATSEGLAPDNEQFF. DNA of the CDR3: TGTGCCACCAGTGAAGGACTAGCCCCAGACAATGAGCAGTTCTTC.